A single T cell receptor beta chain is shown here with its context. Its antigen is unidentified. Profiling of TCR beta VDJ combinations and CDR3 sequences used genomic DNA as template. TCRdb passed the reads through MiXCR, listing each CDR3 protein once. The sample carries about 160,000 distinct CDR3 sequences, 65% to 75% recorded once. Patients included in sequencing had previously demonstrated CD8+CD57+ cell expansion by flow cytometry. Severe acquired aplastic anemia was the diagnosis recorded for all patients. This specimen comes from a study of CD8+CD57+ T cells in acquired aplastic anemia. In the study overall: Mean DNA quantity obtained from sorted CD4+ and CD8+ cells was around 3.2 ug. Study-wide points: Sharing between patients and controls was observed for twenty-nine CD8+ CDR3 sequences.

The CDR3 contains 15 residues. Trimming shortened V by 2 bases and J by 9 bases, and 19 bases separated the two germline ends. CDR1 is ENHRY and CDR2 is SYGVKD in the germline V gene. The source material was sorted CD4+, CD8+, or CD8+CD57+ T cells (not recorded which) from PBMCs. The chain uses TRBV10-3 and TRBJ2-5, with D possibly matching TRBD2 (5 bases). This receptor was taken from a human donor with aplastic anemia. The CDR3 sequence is CAISEGYWAEEAQYF. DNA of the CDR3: TGTGCCATCAGTGAGGGATACTGGGCGGAGGAGGCCCAGTACTTC.